This T cell receptor beta chain was captured by sequencing in a study of T cell repertoires in cytomegalovirus infection. Study at large: It was recently identified HLA-C-restricted and well-studied HLA-B-restricted CMV epitopes that the study used. Signatures in public TCR beta sequences pointed to both CMV infection and matching HLA type. Study-level findings and limits: Summed public TCR beta family frequency identified CMV carriers bearing the relevant HLA. Across the ex vivo response, the dominant clonotypes were HLA-C-restricted CMV-specific TCR beta clonotypes.

TCRdb reprocessed the reads via MiXCR and lists one record per CDR3 protein. This sample has some 800,000 distinct CDR3 sequences, with 30% to 35% found just once. This clonotype was observed a handful of times. Its antigen remains unknown. Per the germline V gene, CDR1 is MNHEY and CDR2 is SVGAGI. This CDR3 contains 17 residues. Trimming shortened V by 0 bases and J by 0 bases, and 9 bases separated the two germline ends. The sample was cultured CD8+ T cells from PBMCs, taken from culture after CMV antigen stimulation. This rearrangement joins TRBV6-5 to TRBJ1-6; D not resolved. This sequence was found in a human donor in good health (CMV status not recorded). Some clones in this sample may be carry-over from other donors' samples. This chain's CDR3 is CASSYSARSSYNSPLHF. CDR3 coding DNA: TGTGCCAGCAGTTACTCGGCCCGGAGCTCCTATAATTCACCCCTCCACTTT.